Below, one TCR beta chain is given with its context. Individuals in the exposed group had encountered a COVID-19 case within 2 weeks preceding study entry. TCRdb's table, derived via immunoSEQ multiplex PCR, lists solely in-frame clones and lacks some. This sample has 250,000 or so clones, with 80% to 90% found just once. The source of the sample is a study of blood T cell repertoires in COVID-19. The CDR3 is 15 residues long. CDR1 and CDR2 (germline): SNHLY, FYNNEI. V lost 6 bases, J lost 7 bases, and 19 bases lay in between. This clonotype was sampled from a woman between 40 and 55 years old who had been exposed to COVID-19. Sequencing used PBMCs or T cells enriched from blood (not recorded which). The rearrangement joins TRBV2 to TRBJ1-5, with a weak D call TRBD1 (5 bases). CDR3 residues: CASSLTATATQPQHF. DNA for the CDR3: TGTGCCAGCAGCCTAACCGCGACAGCGACCCAGCCCCAGCATTTT.